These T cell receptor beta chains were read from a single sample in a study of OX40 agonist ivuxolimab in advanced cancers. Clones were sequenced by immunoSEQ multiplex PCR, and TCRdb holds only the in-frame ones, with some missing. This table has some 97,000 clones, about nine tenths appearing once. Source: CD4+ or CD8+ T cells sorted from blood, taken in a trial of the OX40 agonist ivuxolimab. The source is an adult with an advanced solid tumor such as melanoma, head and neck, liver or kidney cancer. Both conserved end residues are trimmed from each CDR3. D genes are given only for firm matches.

CDR3 protein: ASSFRAGGPVGDTQY
J gene: TRBJ2-3
D gene: TRBD2
V gene: TRBV9

CDR3 protein: ASSPRDRGMGYT
J gene: TRBJ1-2
D gene: TRBD1
V gene: TRBV2

CDR3 protein: ASSSYEQY
J gene: TRBJ2-7
D gene: -
V gene: TRBV2

CDR3 protein: ASSLSSRGTDTQY
J gene: TRBJ2-3
D gene: -
V gene: TRBV5-4

CDR3 protein: ASSYSHRNEQF
J gene: TRBJ2-1
D gene: -
V gene: TRBV6-6

CDR3 protein: ASSLGTYNEQF
J gene: TRBJ2-1
D gene: -
V gene: TRBV7-7

CDR3 protein: ASSLQGGTPLARNEQF
J gene: TRBJ2-1
D gene: -
V gene: TRBV27

CDR3 protein: ASSLTGGDTQY
J gene: TRBJ2-3
D gene: -
V gene: TRBV5-4

CDR3 protein: ASGFEVALQF
J gene: TRBJ2-1
D gene: -
V gene: TRBV12-5

CDR3 protein: SVVAGKDTQY
J gene: TRBJ2-3
D gene: TRBD2
V gene: TRBV29-1

CDR3 protein: ATSRDRDGRGDRETQY
J gene: TRBJ2-5
D gene: TRBD2
V gene: TRBV15

CDR3 protein: ASRVDGRGNTIY
J gene: TRBJ1-3
D gene: -
V gene: TRBV28